This T cell receptor beta chain was identified during a study of T cell repertoires in cytomegalovirus infection (dated 2019 in TCRdb). With respect to the entire study: Alongside well-studied HLA-B-restricted epitopes, the peptide stimulations were aimed at recently identified HLA-C-restricted CMV epitopes, whose presentation resists viral immunomodulation. Because public TCR beta signatures pointed to carriage of CMV infection together with the matching HLA type, the HLA type of each donor mattered for the analysis. On the study overall, not on this receptor specifically: In the ex vivo response, HLA-C-restricted CMV-specific TCR beta clonotypes were dominant, and in two of eight donors the single most frequent clonotype came from this HLA-C-restricted group. In both this cohort and an independent roughly 400-donor cohort, the cumulative frequency of public TCR beta family members distinguished carriers of CMV infection plus the relevant HLA type.

Concerning this clonotype: No antigen is known for it. Base-call qualities are not available, and no considerably larger clone is one nucleotide away.

The treatment or condition tag for this specimen amounts to: in vitro stimulation with specific CMV peptide epitopes to enrich CMV-specific T cells. Sequencing relied on an Illumina HiSeq 1500. The public reads were reanalyzed by TCRdb: fastp trimming at Q25, MiXCR alignment, in-frame beta chains only. Entries are consolidated by CDR3 protein sequence, retaining the most common genes and DNA. The sample yields approximately 390,000 distinct CDR3 sequences; roughly 34% were counted once. The ten largest clones take up around an eighth of the sample. Trimming accounts for 3 bases at V and 5 bases at J, while the number of junction bases matched to no gene is 10. According to the germline V gene, CDR1 reads SGHTA and CDR2 reads FQGNSA. Measured from the cysteine to the phenylalanine, the CDR3 is 17 residues long. The sequence is cut down to CDR3 DNA, 51 bases in frame from base 1.

Source: cultured PBMCs, taken from culture after CMV antigen stimulation. This TCR came from a human donor in good health (CMV status not recorded). Some clones in this sample may be carry-over from other donors' samples. The chain joins TRBV7-2 to TRBJ2-2; 9 bases in the middle match TRBD2. The CDR3 here reads CASSFVVAGVGTGELFF. The nucleotide sequence is TGTGCCAGCAGCTTTGTCGTAGCGGGAGTGGGAACCGGGGAGCTGTTTTTT.